Below are 20 T cell receptor beta chains sequenced from a single sample in a study of cytomegalovirus exposure and HLA in healthy donors. Researchers ran the PCR with 60 Vbeta and 13 Jbeta primers. Clones were read by immunoSEQ multiplex PCR, and TCRdb kept only the in-frame ones, dropping some. Among 95,000 to 100,000 clones, 76% were seen once, and the ten largest hold 1.5% to 2.5%. Sequencing input: PBMCs. Every receptor here comes from a man aged 40-49 years in good health and CMV-seronegative.

The chain recombines TRBV19 with TRBJ1-4, with TRBD1 matching 7 bases. Germline loops: CDR1 LNHDA, CDR2 SQIVND (reference sequence). The J segment lost 4 bases and the V segment lost 2 bases, leaving 4 bases of the junction unmatched. The CDR3 runs to 15 residues. The CDR3 DNA follows: TGTGCCAGTAGTATACGACAGGGTGTTAATGAAAAACTGTTTTTT. Residues: CASSIRQGVNEKLFF.

This clone was counted only a few times. The chain carries TRBV27 and TRBJ1-5, with a weak D call TRBD1 (6 bases). Trimming took off 0 bases at V and 15 bases at J, with 15 bases between the two ends. The germline gives CDR1 MNHEY, CDR2 SMNVEV (reference sequence). CDR3 length: 13 residues. DNA of the CDR3: TGTGCCAGCAGTTTATCGATTGGGGGGGCAAGGCATTTT. This gives the protein CASSLSIGGARHF.

This clone was observed a few times. CDR3 in amino acids: CSVLGTPEPNYGYTF. In DNA, the CDR3 is TGCAGCGTCCTCGGGACACCAGAACCTAACTATGGCTACACCTTC. The V call is TRBV29-1, the J call TRBJ1-2; D might be TRBD1 (6 bases). The ends were cut back, 6 bases at V and 0 bases at J, with 17 bases in the middle. CDR3 length equals 15 residues. The germline V gene encodes CDR1 SQVTM and CDR2 ANQGSEA. The entire variable domain, with the rest obtained from reference TRBV29-1 and TRBJ1-2, is as follows: SAVISQKPSRDICQRGTSLTIQCQVDSQVTMMFWYRQQPGQSLTLIATANQGSEATYESGFVIDKFPISRPNLTFSTLTVSNMSPEDSSIYLCSVLGTPEPNYGYTFGSGTRLTVV.

The rearrangement joins TRBV27 to TRBJ2-5; D not certain. The J call is in doubt because the DNA end fits TRBJ2-7 better. The CDR3 loop spans 12 amino acids. CDR1 and CDR2 from the germline V gene are MNHEY and SMNVEV (reference sequence). This CDR3 is CASSLLSYEQYF. The CDR3 DNA follows: TGTGCCAGCAGTTTGCTTTCCTACGAGCAGTACTTC.

The chain couples TRBV29-1 to TRBJ2-5, with D perhaps matching TRBD2 (7 bases). Between the trimmed V and J ends, which lost 4 bases and 2 bases, there was a span of 17 bases. Germline V gene lookup returns CDR1 SQVTM and CDR2 ANQGSEA. The CDR3 extends over 15 amino acids. The CDR3 sequence: CSVAPLGGGQETQYF. CDR3 DNA: TGCAGCGTTGCCCCCCTAGGGGGGGGACAAGAGACCCAGTACTTC.

The chain combines TRBV7-2 with TRBJ2-3, with 12 positions matching TRBD1. Looked up from germline, CDR1 is SGHTA and CDR2 is FQGNSA. This CDR3 spans 18 amino acids. The J segment lost 4 bases and the V segment lost 4 bases, leaving 12 bases of the junction unmatched. CDR3 loop: CASSYQTPGQGAPDTQYF. In DNA, the CDR3 is TGTGCCAGCAGCTACCAGACCCCGGGACAGGGGGCCCCAGATACGCAGTATTTT.

The chain joins TRBV7-2 to TRBJ1-2, with a possible D match to TRBD1 (6 bases). This CDR3 is 12 amino acids long. Trimming pared 8 bases from V and 4 bases from J, leaving 11 bases between. Germline V gene lookup returns CDR1 SGHTA and CDR2 FQGNSA. Here the CDR3 reads CASADRTYGYTF. The CDR3 DNA follows: TGTGCCAGCGCCGACAGGACCTATGGCTACACCTTC.

In regard to this clone: The identical CDR3 is also encoded by other nucleotide sequences in the sample. V is TRBV30 and J is TRBJ2-7, with 8 bases matching TRBD1. V was clipped by 1 base and J by 3 bases; unmatched bases: 5. The CDR3 runs 14 residues. Germline V gene lookup returns CDR1 GTSNPN and CDR2 SVGIG (reference sequence). The CDR3 DNA reads TGTGCCTGGAGTGGGGGACAGGCCATCTACGAGCAGTACTTC. Translated, it gives CAWSGGQAIYEQYF.

The chain combines TRBV2 with TRBJ2-2; 9 positions match TRBD2. The germline V gene encodes CDR1 SNHLY and CDR2 FYNNEI. V shed 1 base, J shed 7 bases, and the junction held 7 bases outside the gene matches. The CDR3 contains 16 residues. DNA for the CDR3: TGTGCCAGCAGTGAAGTCCTAGCGGGGAGCGGCGGGGAGCTGTTTTTT. Translated: CASSEVLAGSGGELFF.

The chain has TRBV7-2 and TRBJ1-2, with D unclear. Germline CDR1 SGHTA, CDR2 FQGNSA. The CDR3 loop spans 15 amino acids. V was trimmed by 2 bases and J by 4 bases, leaving 14 bases between them. The CDR3 sequence is CASSLTAPIGYGYTF. In DNA form, the CDR3 reads TGTGCCAGCAGCTTAACCGCCCCCATCGGCTATGGCTACACCTTC.

The chain joins TRBV18 to TRBJ2-1; TRBD1 agrees at 8 bases. V was pared by 8 bases and J by 2 bases, with 2 bases of the junction left unmatched. The CDR3 loop spans 13 amino acids. From germline, CDR1 is KGHSH and CDR2 LQKENI. CDR3 loop: CASGQGTYNEQFF. CDR3 in DNA: TGTGCCAGCGGACAGGGTACCTACAATGAGCAGTTCTTC.

This clone came up a few times. The genes are TRBV28 and TRBJ1-5; D may be TRBD1 (6 bases). Germline values: CDR1 MDHEN, CDR2 SYDVKM. V was shortened by 1 base and J by 7 bases, with 8 bases between the two germline ends. The CDR3 totals 13 residues. The DNA of the CDR3 is TGTGCCAGCAGTTTATCAGGGGTCCAGCCCCAGCATTTT. Translated, it gives CASSLSGVQPQHF. Full variable domain (missing parts from reference TRBV28 and TRBJ1-5): DVKVTQSSRYLVKRTGEKVFLECVQDMDHENMFWYRQDPGLGLRLIYFSYDVKMKEKGDIPEGYSVSREKKERFSLILESASTNQTSMYLCASSLSGVQPQHFGDGTRLSIL.

V usage is TRBV12-5 and J usage is TRBJ2-1; no clear D gene. The germline V and J ends were trimmed by 0 bases and 8 bases, with 5 bases remaining between them. The germline CDR1 and CDR2 sequences are LGHNT and FRNRAP. The CDR3 is 12 amino acids. The CDR3 DNA reads as TGTGCTAGTGGTTTGGTACTTTATGAGCAGTTCTTC. Translated, it gives CASGLVLYEQFF.

The rearrangement links TRBV7-9 to TRBJ2-7; 9 bases are a match to TRBD1. After removal of 5 bases from V and 6 bases from J, the junction contained 8 bases not matched to a gene. Per germline, CDR1 SEHNR and CDR2 FQNEAQ (reference sequence). The length of the CDR3 is 14 residues. CDR3 sequence (DNA): TGTGCCAGCAGCCCCCGGGACAGGGTCGGCGAGCAGTACTTC. Protein sequence: CASSPRDRVGEQYF.

This clone was seen a handful of times. The chain recombines TRBV7-9 with TRBJ2-3, with TRBD2 matching 11 bases. Germline V CDR1 and CDR2: SEHNR, FQNEAQ (reference sequence). V lost 4 bases to trimming and J lost 4 bases; unmatched junction nucleotides: 7. The CDR3 loop spans 16 amino acids. The CDR3 loop is CASSYSSGRAADTQYF. CDR3 nucleotides: TGTGCCAGCAGCTATAGTAGCGGGAGGGCCGCAGATACGCAGTATTTT.

The rearrangement uses TRBV9 and TRBJ1-1; possible D gene TRBD1, 5 bases. CDR3 size: 15 residues. Per the germline V gene, CDR1 is SGDLS and CDR2 is YYNGEE. V gave up 5 bases and J gave up 0 bases, with 14 bases separating them. The CDR3 DNA reads TGTGCCAGCAGGCCACTGACAGCCATGAACACTGAAGCTTTCTTT. Translation: CASRPLTAMNTEAFF.

The chain couples TRBV25-1 to TRBJ2-3, with 9 bases matching TRBD2. There are 15 residues in the CDR3. With V trimmed by 5 bases and J by 2 bases, 5 bases remained unmatched. Germline-derived CDR1 and CDR2 are MGHDK and SYGVNS. The chain's CDR3 is CASSQLAGPTDTQYF. In nucleotides, the CDR3 is TGTGCCAGCAGTCAACTAGCGGGCCCCACAGATACGCAGTATTTT.

The gene calls are TRBV7-9 and TRBJ1-1; 9 positions agree with TRBD1. The CDR3 spans 15 residues. Germline lookup yields CDR1 SEHNR and CDR2 FQNEAQ (reference sequence). V trimming: 5 bases; J trimming: 6 bases; junction bases outside the gene matches: 10. The CDR3 reads CASSLRQGGFPEAFF. CDR3 bases: TGTGCCAGCAGCCTAAGACAGGGGGGTTTTCCTGAAGCTTTCTTT.

The chain is built from TRBV7-9 and TRBJ1-5; 9 bases are shared with TRBD1. The CDR3 consists of 14 residues. J was trimmed by 5 bases and V by 7 bases; bases with no gene match: 6. CDR1 and CDR2 (germline): SEHNR, FQNEAQ (reference sequence). CDR3 in amino acids: CASTVGQGDQPQHF. The CDR3 coding sequence is TGTGCCAGCACCGTGGGACAGGGTGATCAGCCCCAGCATTTT.

The chain carries TRBV5-4 and TRBJ1-2; 9 bases are shared with TRBD1. The CDR3 is 13 amino acids. V shed 3 bases, J shed 8 bases, and the junction held 5 bases outside the gene matches. CDR1 and CDR2 from the germline V gene are SGHNT and YYREEE (reference sequence). CDR3 in amino acids: CASSSTGGRGYTF. The CDR3, as DNA: TGTGCCAGCAGCTCCACAGGGGGCAGGGGCTACACCTTC.